The text below deals with one TCR beta chain. Its cognate antigen is unknown. This record belongs to a study of T cell repertoires in cytomegalovirus infection. Turning to the study itself: Recently identified HLA-C-restricted CMV epitopes were among the peptides used.

Regarding the study as a whole: Clonotypes of TCR beta that were HLA-C-restricted and CMV-specific dominated the ex vivo response. Totalled public TCR beta family frequency picked out people who carried CMV plus the relevant HLA.

The length of the CDR3 is 13 residues. The germline gives CDR1 LNHNV, CDR2 YYDKDF (reference sequence). V gave up 0 bases and J gave up 13 bases, with 16 bases separating them. Using its own MiXCR run on the reads, TCRdb lists one record per CDR3 protein. The repertoire includes 830,000 or so distinct CDR3 sequences, around a third of them detected once, and roughly 12% sits in the top ten. The TCR was taken from a human donor in good health (CMV status not recorded). Some clones in this sample may be carry-over from other donors' samples. The material was cultured CD8+ T cells from PBMCs, obtained from culture after CMV antigen stimulation. This chain links TRBV15 with TRBJ2-7, with D unclear. The CDR3 DNA reads TGTGCCACCAGCAGAGATCCAAGTGAGACTTGTTACTTC. Translating it yields CATSRDPSETCYF.